The 5 T cell receptor beta chains listed next were all sequenced from one sample in a study of blood T cell repertoires in COVID-19. The repertoire was sequenced with immunoSEQ multiplex PCR; TCRdb's copy has only in-frame clones and lacks some. The data show fewer than 600,000 clones, approximately 89% seen once. Sequenced input: peripheral blood. These receptors came from a man younger than 35 with COVID-19, enrolled during active disease.

The table lists this clone with many counts. This chain uses TRBV5-1 with TRBJ2-7; 7 positions match TRBD2. This CDR3 contains 12 residues. Germline trimming cut 7 bases from V and 6 bases from J; bases unmatched to any gene: 7. Per the germline V gene, CDR1 is SGHRS and CDR2 is YFSETQ. The DNA for the CDR3 is TGCGCCAGCCGGGGGGAGGGCCCCGAGCAGTACTTC. Residues: CASRGEGPEQYF.

V is TRBV3-1 (or the pseudogene TRBV3-2) and J is TRBJ1-1; 8 bases are a match to TRBD1. There are 15 residues in the CDR3. V shed 1 base, J shed 5 bases, and the junction held 6 bases outside the gene matches. The V gene's germline CDR1 is LGHDT and CDR2 YNNKEL (reference sequence). The CDR3 DNA reads as TGTGCCAGCAGCCAAGCATCAGGGGGCAGGACTGAAGCTTTCTTT. Encoded protein: CASSQASGGRTEAFF.

The rearrangement uses TRBV9 and TRBJ2-5; D gene unclear. The ends were cut back, 3 bases at V and 4 bases at J, with 10 bases in the middle. The CDR3 extends over 13 amino acids. Per germline, CDR1 SGDLS and CDR2 YYNGEE. CDR3 DNA: TGTGCCAGCAGCGCCTTACCGGGAGAGACCCAGTACTTC. It yields the protein CASSALPGETQYF. The whole variable domain, filled in from reference TRBV9 and TRBJ2-5, reads DSGVTQTPKHLITATGQRVTLRCSPRSGDLSVYWYQQSLDQGLQFLIQYYNGEERAKGNILERFSAQQFPDLHSELNLSSLELGDSALYFCASSALPGETQYFGPGTRLLVL.

This clone was observed once. CDR3 DNA: TGTGCCAGCAGTTACGGGACTAGCGGGCTACACAATGAGCAGTTCTTC. Its protein product is CASSYGTSGLHNEQFF. The V call is TRBV6-2 or TRBV6-3, the J call TRBJ2-1; 12 bases are a match to TRBD2. Germline V lookup: CDR1 MNHEY, CDR2 SVGEGT. The V and J ends lost 2 bases and 5 bases, in that order; junction bases with no gene match: 4. CDR3 length equals 16 residues.

The rearrangement uses TRBV4-2 and TRBJ2-2; 9 positions match TRBD2. The CDR3 has 16 amino acids. Trimming took 1 base from V and 5 from J; bases not matched to a gene: 5. Germline lookup yields CDR1 LGHNA and CDR2 YNFKEQ. CDR3 bases: TGTGCCAGCAGCCAAGGGGCGGGAGGGCCGACCGGGGAGCTGTTTTTT. Amino acid sequence: CASSQGAGGPTGELFF.